This T cell receptor (beta chain) stems from a study of blood T cell repertoires in COVID-19. Study in general: COVID-19 samples collected from the United States, Italy and Spain covered acute and convalescent phases. PBMCs, B-cell-depleted T cells, or T cells were the source of the cDNA or gDNA that made up the material.

As originally analysed: Reference gene primer amplification in the assay estimated nucleated cell counts. Sequencing used immunoSEQ multiplex PCR; TCRdb keeps in-frame clones, though not all of them. V and J calls plus clone size are reproduced from that table; the DNA served to infer D and trimming. The table shows approximately 120,000 clones, with around 90% occurring only once. Trimming took 3 bases from V and 3 from J, leaving 12 bases between them. CDR1 is MDHEN and CDR2 is SYDVKM in the germline V gene. This CDR3 has 14 residues. The sequenced sample consisted of peripheral blood. The clonotype comes from a human donor in a cohort sampled during active COVID-19. The V and J genes are TRBV28 and TRBJ2-7; a possible D gene is TRBD2 (6 bases). This CDR3 is CASSLYGGIYEQYF. The CDR3 DNA reads as TGTGCCAGCAGTTTGTATGGGGGGATCTACGAGCAGTACTTC. Complete variable domain (other parts from reference TRBV28 and TRBJ2-7): DVKVTQSSRYLVKRTGEKVFLECVQDMDHENMFWYRQDPGLGLRLIYFSYDVKMKEKGDIPEGYSVSREKKERFSLILESASTNQTSMYLCASSLYGGIYEQYFGPGTRLTVT.